The 22 T cell receptor beta chains given below trace back to one sample, sequenced in a study of blood T cell repertoires in COVID-19 (dated by TCRdb to 2018 to 2020). Preparation of the library involved the immunoSEQ multiplex PCR assay. In TCRdb, the immuneACCESS table is reduced to in-frame sequences with V and J assigned. These tables do not hold every clone; where another copy was compared, an unresolved V gene accounts for under half, and the others remain unexplained. This sample is represented by almost 400,000 clones; roughly 90% of them were singletons. About 1.7% of the sample is in the top ten clones. The sample taken for sequencing was PBMCs or T cells enriched from blood (not recorded which). These receptors were taken from a woman aged 30 to 39 who had recovered from COVID-19.

For the CDR3, the DNA is TGTGCAAGTCGCCCGCGGGGCGGGTTTCGCTACGAGCAGTACTTC. Amino acids: CASRPRGGFRYEQYF. The genes are TRBV12-2 and TRBJ2-7; TRBD2, the D gene given by the table, was not confirmed from the DNA. TRBV12-2 is classified as a pseudogene. The CDR3 length is 15 residues.

The chain links TRBV9 to TRBJ1-3; D is ambiguous. This CDR3 has 11 residues. Germline V gene lookup returns CDR1 SGDLS and CDR2 YYNGEE. The V and J ends lost 7 bases and 4 bases respectively, with 6 bases between them. As DNA, the CDR3 is TGTGCCAGCTCTCTAGGAAACACCATATATTTT. Protein product: CASSLGNTIYF.

The chain combines TRBV11-3 with TRBJ2-7; 8 bases map to TRBD1. The ends lost 5 bases at V and 12 bases at J; junction bases unmatched: 9. The germline CDR1 and CDR2 sequences are SGHNT and YENEEA. The length of the CDR3 is 12 residues. The CDR3 sequence: CASSKTGEQLYF. The CDR3 DNA is TGTGCCAGCAGCAAGACAGGGGAACAGCTGTACTTC.

CDR3 in amino acids: CASSFPDSPHEKLFF. The DNA for the CDR3 is TGTGCCAGCAGTTTCCCCGACAGTCCCCACGAAAAACTGTTTTTT. The rearrangement links TRBV28 to TRBJ1-4, with a possible D match to TRBD1 (5 bases). This CDR3 has 15 amino acids. V lost 3 bases and J 8 bases, leaving 16 bases between the germline ends. Per germline, CDR1 MDHEN and CDR2 SYDVKM.

The count of this clone is one. The CDR3 is CASSPQAQGAYEQYF. Here the CDR3 DNA reads TGTGCCAGCAGCCCCCAGGCACAGGGGGCCTACGAGCAGTACTTC. V usage is TRBV7-2 and J usage is TRBJ2-7; 8 bases fit TRBD1. Germline loops: CDR1 SGHTA, CDR2 FQGNSA. V was clipped by 5 bases and J by 2 bases; unmatched bases: 8. This CDR3 has 15 residues. Using reference TRBV7-2 and TRBJ2-7 for the parts outside the CDR3, the full variable domain is GAGVSQSPSNKVTEKGKDVELRCDPISGHTALYWYRQSLGQGLEFLIYFQGNSAPDKSGLPSDRFSAERTGGSVSTLTIQRTQQEDSAVYLCASSPQAQGAYEQYFGPGTRLTVT.

This chain links TRBV6-5 with TRBJ1-4, with TRBD1 matching 10 bases. The CDR3 consists of 15 residues. The junction had 11 bases not matched to a gene; V was cut back by 6 bases and J by 10 bases. Germline V gene lookup returns CDR1 MNHEY and CDR2 SVGAGI. The chain's CDR3 is CASSIDRGRSGKLFF. CDR3 nucleotides: TGTGCCAGCAGCATCGACAGGGGGCGGTCGGGAAAACTGTTTTTT.

The chain has TRBV28 and TRBJ2-7; D perhaps matches TRBD2 (5 bases). CDR1 MDHEN and CDR2 SYDVKM come from the germline V gene. V dropped 2 bases and J dropped 5 bases, with 16 bases sitting between them. CDR3 length equals 15 residues. CDR3 region: CASSLLPRERNEQYF. CDR3 DNA sequence: TGTGCCAGCAGTTTACTCCCACGGGAACGAAACGAGCAGTACTTC.

This rearrangement joins TRBV7-8 to TRBJ2-1, with a weak D call TRBD1 (6 bases). Germline V gene data show CDR1 as SGHVS and CDR2 as FQNEAQ. V was clipped by 5 bases and J by 3 bases, with 20 bases between them. The CDR3 totals 17 residues. CDR3: CASSLVGRGTGYNEQFF. CDR3 DNA: TGTGCCAGCAGCCTAGTGGGTAGGGGGACGGGCTACAATGAGCAGTTCTTC. The whole variable domain, remainder taken from reference TRBV7-8 and TRBJ2-1, is GAGVSQSPRYKVAKRGQDVALRCDPISGHVSLFWYQQALGQGPEFLTYFQNEAQLDKSGLPSDRFFAERPEGSVSTLKIQRTQQEDSAVYLCASSLVGRGTGYNEQFFGPGTRLTVL.

This clone was picked up a small number of times. The DNA of the CDR3 is TGTGCCAGCAGCTTAGATGGGGGGGCCTACGAGCAGTACTTC. It is translated as CASSLDGGAYEQYF. The chain employs TRBV7-9 and TRBJ2-7, with 7 bases identical to TRBD2. V shed 1 base and J 2 bases; nucleotides not matched to a gene: 2. Germline V gene sequence: CDR1 SEHNR, CDR2 FQNEAQ (reference sequence). The CDR3 is 14 residues long.

This chain connects TRBV15 to TRBJ2-5, with 11 bases identical to TRBD2. This CDR3 has 16 residues. The ends lost 3 bases at V and 4 bases at J; junction bases unmatched: 7. Germline CDR1 reads LNHNV; CDR2 reads YYDKDF (reference sequence). Here the CDR3 DNA reads TGTGCCACCAGCAGCCCGACTAGCGGGGAGTCAGAGACCCAGTACTTC. Amino acid sequence: CATSSPTSGESETQYF.

The chain carries TRBV7-9 and TRBJ1-3; no clear D. The CDR3 totals 16 residues. Germline V CDR1 and CDR2: SEHNR, FQNEAQ (reference sequence). V lost 4 bases and J lost 0, with 13 bases in between. The DNA for the CDR3 is TGTGCCAGCAGCTCTCCGTCCTCTTCCTCTGGAAACACCATATATTTT. This codes for CASSSPSSSSGNTIYF. Variable domain in full (rest from reference TRBV7-9 and TRBJ1-3): DTGVSQNPRHKITKRGQNVTFRCDPISEHNRLYWYRQTLGQGPEFLTYFQNEAQLEKSRLLSDRFSAERPKGSFSTLEIQRTEQGDSAMYLCASSSPSSSSGNTIYFGEGSWLTVV.

This chain joins TRBV2 and TRBJ2-7, with 9 bases matching TRBD2. Unmatched junction bases numbered 12, after V lost 7 bases and J lost 5 bases. The length of the CDR3 is 15 residues. CDR1 is SNHLY, CDR2 FYNNEI, per germline. The CDR3 bases are TGTGCCAGCAACATACATGTGGGACTAGCCAACGAGCAGTACTTC. This codes for CASNIHVGLANEQYF.

The CDR3 bases are TGTGCCATCTTCGCAACAGGGGACGGGGAGCTGTTTTTT. It codes for CAIFATGDGELFF. The chain carries TRBV28 and TRBJ2-2, with 7 positions matching TRBD1. The CDR3 length is 13 residues. With V trimmed by 10 bases and J by 7 bases, 9 bases remained unmatched. Germline-derived CDR1 and CDR2 are MDHEN and SYDVKM.

V usage is TRBV5-1 and J usage is TRBJ2-1; the D gene is possibly TRBD1 (6 bases). V lost 4 bases, J lost 0 bases, and 11 bases lay in between. The germline gives CDR1 SGHRS, CDR2 YFSETQ. The CDR3 has 15 residues. CDR3 residues: CASSRDRSSYNEQFF. In DNA, the CDR3 is TGCGCCAGCAGCCGTGACAGGTCCTCCTACAATGAGCAGTTCTTC.

CDR3 sequence (DNA): TGTGCCAGCAGTGAGAAGGGGGTGGACTATGGCTACACCTTC. It translates to CASSEKGVDYGYTF. This rearrangement joins TRBV2 to TRBJ1-2; a possible D gene is TRBD1 (6 bases). CDR3 length equals 14 residues. Trimming took off 3 bases at V and 3 bases at J, with 11 bases between the two ends. Per the germline V gene, CDR1 is SNHLY and CDR2 is FYNNEI.

The chain employs TRBV27 and TRBJ2-3; 11 bases are shared with TRBD2. This CDR3 region has 18 residues. The J segment lost 6 bases and the V segment lost 5 bases, leaving 16 bases of the junction unmatched. Germline values: CDR1 MNHEY, CDR2 SMNVEV (reference sequence). CDR3 in DNA: TGTGCCAGCAGTCCCGCTAGAAGGCTAGCGGGGGGATTGGATACGCAGTATTTT. Residues: CASSPARRLAGGLDTQYF.

V gene TRBV6-4 combines with J gene TRBJ2-2; no clear D. V was clipped by 1 base and J by 6 bases, with 9 bases between them. The V gene's germline CDR1 is MRHNA and CDR2 SNTAGT. The CDR3 runs to 14 residues. CDR3 DNA sequence: TGTGCCAGCAGTGACTACCTTAACTCCGGGGAGCTGTTTTTT. Its protein product is CASSDYLNSGELFF.

V usage is TRBV9 and J usage is TRBJ1-4; D remains unclear. Trimming cost V 0 bases and J 4 bases, with 16 bases left between them. There are 17 residues in the CDR3. CDR1 is SGDLS, CDR2 YYNGEE, per germline. CDR3 coding DNA: TGTGCCAGCAGCGTAGAGGGAGAGATTCTTTTTAATGAAAAACTGTTTTTT. This codes for CASSVEGEILFNEKLFF.

The V call is TRBV19, the J call TRBJ2-3; TRBD1 aligns across 7 bases. V was pared by 11 bases and J by 7 bases, with 9 bases of the junction left unmatched. Germline loops: CDR1 LNHDA, CDR2 SQIVND (reference sequence). CDR3 size: 12 residues. CDR3 in amino acids: CAPDRPVYTQYF. CDR3 in DNA: TGTGCCCCGGACAGGCCAGTGTATACGCAGTATTTT.

The chain joins TRBV6-5 to TRBJ1-2; D gene ambiguous. With 8 bases removed from V and 2 bases from J, the gap between germline ends came to 12 bases. The CDR3 totals 13 residues. Per germline, CDR1 MNHEY and CDR2 SVGAGI. Here the CDR3 DNA reads TGTGCCAGCCGGCGGGATCCAAACTATGGCTACACCTTC. This encodes CASRRDPNYGYTF.

This clone was seen a single time. The rearrangement links TRBV12-3 or TRBV12-4 to TRBJ1-2; 8 bases align to TRBD1. The CDR3 extends over 13 amino acids. The V gene end was trimmed by 7 bases and the J gene end by 8 bases; junction bases not matched to a gene: 9. The CDR3 here is CASNSQTGAGYTF. The CDR3 DNA is TGTGCCAGCAATAGTCAGACAGGGGCCGGCTACACCTTC.

The CDR3 DNA is TGCGCCAGCAGCTTGGCTACAGGGTACGAGACCCAGTACTTC. This encodes CASSLATGYETQYF. V and J are TRBV5-1 and TRBJ2-5; D perhaps matches TRBD1 (6 bases). CDR1 is SGHRS and CDR2 is YFSETQ in the germline V gene. The CDR3 loop spans 14 amino acids. V dropped 0 bases and J dropped 5 bases, with 11 bases sitting between them.